A single sample is the source of the 11 T cell receptor beta chains below, sequenced in a study of beta chain features in type 1 diabetes. General observations from the study: Among all four CD4+ subsets, Type 1 diabetes patients had TCRB CDR3s that were moderately but significantly shorter.

Their cognate antigens are unknown. Expressed TCRB transcripts were sequenced because the entire RNA isolate underwent reverse transcription. This table comes from immunoSEQ multiplex PCR, and its TCRdb copy is limited to in-frame clones, with some not included. The sample includes approximately 170,000 clones, roughly 60% seen only once; the top ten take around 0.08%. The sample consisted of naive CD4+ T cells from blood. The receptors originated from a man aged 25 to 40 with type 1 diabetes.

The chain joins TRBV29-1 to TRBJ1-5; D is possibly TRBD1 (5 bases). Trimming pared 1 base from V and 0 bases from J, leaving 10 bases between. Germline V gene data show CDR1 as SQVTM and CDR2 as ANQGSEA. The CDR3 length is 15 residues. The chain's CDR3 is CSVEVVGPSNQPQHF. For the CDR3, the DNA is TGCAGCGTTGAAGTCGTGGGACCTAGCAATCAGCCCCAGCATTTT.

The rearrangement links TRBV9 to TRBJ2-6; no definite D call. The CDR3 contains 11 residues. Deletions cut 6 bases from V and 5 bases from J, with 3 bases between. CDR1 is SGDLS and CDR2 is YYNGEE in the germline V gene. The CDR3 here is CASTRANVLTF. CDR3 DNA sequence: TGTGCCAGCACGCGGGCCAACGTCCTGACTTTC.

There are a few counts of this clone. This rearrangement joins TRBV29-1 to TRBJ1-1; weak D call: TRBD1 (5 bases). Looked up from germline, CDR1 is SQVTM and CDR2 is ANQGSEA. Trimming cost V 2 bases and J 10 bases, with 17 bases left between them. This CDR3 contains 13 residues. As DNA, the CDR3 is TGCAGCGTTGAATTCTTCGCGGGGGACGGAGCTTTCTTT. Translation gives CSVEFFAGDGAFF.

The rearrangement joins TRBV2 to TRBJ2-5, with TRBD2 identical over 8 bases. Trimming took 8 bases from V and 5 from J; bases not matched to a gene: 7. Germline V gene sequence: CDR1 SNHLY, CDR2 FYNNEI. The length of the CDR3 is 13 residues. The CDR3 protein is CASSYAGGETQYF. The CDR3 coding sequence is TGTGCCAGCTCGTATGCGGGGGGTGAGACCCAGTACTTC.

The chain is built from TRBV11-3 and TRBJ2-1, with D uncertain. The CDR3 is 15 residues long. The V gene's germline CDR1 is SGHNT and CDR2 YENEEA. Trimming removed 1 base from V and 5 bases from J, with 12 bases in between. The CDR3: CASSLAGLGHNEQFF. The CDR3 DNA sequence: TGTGCCAGCAGCTTAGCGGGCCTAGGACACAATGAGCAGTTCTTC.

Only one count was recorded for this clone. The chain combines TRBV18 with TRBJ2-5, with D tentatively TRBD1 (6 bases). The V end lost 3 bases, the J end lost 0 bases, and 11 bases lay between the germline ends. This CDR3 comprises 15 residues. Germline assignment: CDR1 KGHSH and CDR2 LQKENI. CDR3 in DNA: TGTGCCAGCTCACCCCAGGGGATGCACCAAGAGACCCAGTACTTC. This encodes CASSPQGMHQETQYF.

The chain recombines TRBV7-2 with TRBJ2-1; 7 positions match TRBD1. The CDR3 has 15 residues. The germline V gene encodes CDR1 SGHTA and CDR2 FQGNSA. Losses at the gene ends were 4 bases for V and 6 bases for J; bases not matched to a gene: 9. CDR3 sequence: CASSSRQGGFNEQFF. CDR3 sequence (DNA): TGTGCCAGCAGCTCTCGACAGGGCGGTTTCAATGAGCAGTTCTTC.

The CDR3 loop reads CASSLGSQDTQYF. CDR3 bases: TGTGCCAGCAGTTTAGGGTCCCAAGATACGCAGTATTTT. The chain uses TRBV28 and TRBJ2-3; the D is unclear. The V end was cut by 2 bases, the J end by 5 bases, with 8 bases between. The CDR3 sequence is 13 residues long. Germline CDR1 reads MDHEN; CDR2 reads SYDVKM.

This clone was detected only once. Additional DNA sequences in this sample encode the identical CDR3. The chain couples TRBV4-3 to TRBJ1-2, with unresolved D. Germline lookup yields CDR1 LGHNA and CDR2 YSLEER. The V end was cut by 1 base, the J end by 4 bases, with 4 bases between. The CDR3 extends over 12 amino acids. CDR3 residues: CASSQASYGYTF. The DNA for the CDR3 is TGCGCCAGCAGCCAAGCAAGCTATGGCTACACCTTC.

The V and J genes are TRBV5-1 and TRBJ2-5; 11 bases are a match to TRBD2. CDR3 length: 15 residues. Germline assignment: CDR1 SGHRS and CDR2 YFSETQ. J gave up 1 base and V 5 bases, and 4 bases lay outside the gene matches. CDR3 amino acids: CASSSTSGVQETQYF. The CDR3 DNA is TGCGCCAGCAGTTCGACTAGCGGGGTCCAAGAGACCCAGTACTTC. Complete variable domain (other parts from reference TRBV5-1 and TRBJ2-5): KAGVTQTPRYLIKTRGQQVTLSCSPISGHRSVSWYQQTPGQGLQFLFEYFSETQRNKGNFPGRFSGRQFSNSRSEMNVSTLELGDSALYLCASSSTSGVQETQYFGPGTRLLVL.

This clone was counted a few times. The same CDR3 can be traced to other DNA sequences in this sample. The CDR3 here is CASSLGQPQETQYF. CDR3 bases: TGTGCCAGCAGCCTTGGACAACCACAAGAGACCCAGTACTTC. The V call is TRBV7-9, the J call TRBJ2-5; D possibly corresponds to TRBD1 (5 bases). CDR1 and CDR2 from the germline V gene are SEHNR and FQNEAQ (reference sequence). The CDR3 is 14 residues long. V was cut by 5 bases and J by 2 bases, with 12 bases left in between.